The 13 T cell receptor beta chains listed next were all sequenced from one sample in a study of blood T cell repertoires in COVID-19. The method was immunoSEQ multiplex PCR; TCRdb's version includes in-frame clones alone and lacks a portion of them. The data contain roughly 41,000 clones, over 75% of them singletons. Input material: peripheral blood. These receptors all stem from a man aged 60 to 75 with active COVID-19.

The chain is built from TRBV7-2 and TRBJ2-7; D not resolved. This CDR3 comprises 13 residues. V lost 4 bases and J lost 4, with 11 bases in between. CDR1 is SGHTA and CDR2 is FQGNSA in the germline V gene. CDR3 nucleotides: TGTGCCAGCAGCTCGAAGATCGGTTACGAGCAGTACTTC. It codes for CASSSKIGYEQYF.

This chain joins TRBV7-2 and TRBJ2-7; D gene uncertain. Germline V lookup: CDR1 SGHTA, CDR2 FQGNSA. Between the trimmed V and J ends, which lost 3 bases and 4 bases, there was a span of 4 bases. This CDR3 comprises 11 residues. This CDR3 reads CASSFSYEQYF. CDR3 nucleotide sequence: TGTGCCAGCAGCTTTAGTTACGAGCAGTACTTC.

Here the CDR3 DNA reads TGCGCCAGCAGTCCCAGCGGGTTAAAAAACATTCAGTACTTC. This codes for CASSPSGLKNIQYF. V and J are TRBV4-1 and TRBJ2-4; D is perhaps TRBD2 (6 bases). The CDR3 sequence is 14 residues long. Trimming took off 6 bases at V and 4 bases at J, with 13 bases between the two ends. The V gene's germline CDR1 is MGHRA and CDR2 YSYEKL.

V usage is TRBV27 and J usage is TRBJ2-1; D gene uncertain. The germline V and J ends were trimmed by 3 bases and 0 bases, with 9 bases remaining between them. The CDR3 sequence is 15 residues long. CDR1 MNHEY and CDR2 SMNVEV come from the germline V gene (reference sequence). The CDR3 DNA follows: TGTGCCAGCAGTTTGAGGATATACTCCTACAATGAGCAGTTCTTC. It is translated as CASSLRIYSYNEQFF.

CDR3 amino acids: CASSLGQGGTGELFF. The CDR3, as DNA: TGTGCCAGCTCCCTCGGACAGGGTGGCACCGGGGAGCTGTTTTTT. The chain joins TRBV18 to TRBJ2-2; 8 bases align to TRBD1. CDR3 length: 15 amino acids. Trimming removed 6 bases from V and 4 bases from J; junction bases left unmatched: 7. Germline CDR1 is KGHSH and CDR2 is LQKENI.

The genes are TRBV20-1 and TRBJ2-7; 7 bases map to TRBD1. The germline V gene encodes CDR1 DFQATT and CDR2 SNEGSKA (reference sequence). The CDR3 has 12 residues. The V segment lost 3 bases and the J segment 3 bases; nucleotides outside the gene matches: 2. The DNA for the CDR3 is TGCAGTGCTAGTACAGGGGACTACGAGCAGTACTTC. Translating it yields CSASTGDYEQYF.

This chain uses TRBV9 with TRBJ2-4; 8 nucleotides match TRBD1. CDR3 length: 20 amino acids. V lost 0 bases, J lost 1 base, and 15 bases stayed unmatched. Germline V gene data show CDR1 as SGDLS and CDR2 as YYNGEE. Written as DNA, the CDR3 is TGTGCCAGCAGCGTAGATGTTGGACAGGGTGTATCCGGTGCCAAAAACATTCAGTACTTC. Translated, it gives CASSVDVGQGVSGAKNIQYF. The complete variable domain, with remaining parts taken from reference TRBV9 and TRBJ2-4, reads DSGVTQTPKHLITATGQRVTLRCSPRSGDLSVYWYQQSLDQGLQFLIQYYNGEERAKGNILERFSAQQFPDLHSELNLSSLELGDSALYFCASSVDVGQGVSGAKNIQYFGAGTRLSVL.

The J gene is TRBJ2-1, the V gene TRBV29-1; 13 bases agree with TRBD2. The CDR3 spans 16 residues. Germline V gene data show CDR1 as SQVTM and CDR2 as ANQGSEA. The V segment lost 3 bases and the J segment 9 bases; nucleotides outside the gene matches: 11. CDR3 coding DNA: TGCAGCGTTGAGGGGACACTAGCGGGAGGGCCGGTTGAGCAGTTCTTC. Translation: CSVEGTLAGGPVEQFF.

The V call is TRBV28, the J call TRBJ2-4; 12 bases are a match to TRBD2. V trimming: 3 bases; J trimming: 0 bases; junction bases outside the gene matches: 12. Germline V lookup: CDR1 MDHEN, CDR2 SYDVKM. The CDR3 contains 20 residues. The CDR3: CASSLALTSGRTLAKNIQYF. The CDR3 DNA is TGTGCCAGCAGTTTGGCCCTCACTAGCGGGAGGACCCTAGCCAAAAACATTCAGTACTTC. Combining the CDR3 with reference TRBV28 and TRBJ2-4 gives the whole variable domain DVKVTQSSRYLVKRTGEKVFLECVQDMDHENMFWYRQDPGLGLRLIYFSYDVKMKEKGDIPEGYSVSREKKERFSLILESASTNQTSMYLCASSLALTSGRTLAKNIQYFGAGTRLSVL.

The chain recombines TRBV21-1 with TRBJ2-5; the table's D call TRBD1 went unverified against the DNA. TRBV21-1 is a listed pseudogene. This CDR3 is 16 amino acids long. The CDR3 DNA reads as TGTGCCAGCAGCAATGAGCCCAGACAGAGAAGAGAGACCCAGTACTTC. It encodes CASSNEPRQRRETQYF.

The J gene is TRBJ2-2, the V gene TRBV18; unclear D gene. The CDR3 is 14 amino acids. Germline V gene lookup returns CDR1 KGHSH and CDR2 LQKENI. Trimming took off 3 bases at V and 4 bases at J, with 9 bases between the two ends. The CDR3 spells CASSPETGTGELFF. In DNA, the CDR3 is TGTGCCAGCTCACCGGAGACGGGCACCGGGGAGCTGTTTTTT.

This clone was counted a few times. The CDR3 DNA sequence: TGTGCCAGCAGCCCGTCTAGCGTACAATACGAGCAGTACTTC. Protein: CASSPSSVQYEQYF. The chain is built from TRBV7-2 and TRBJ2-7; the D gene is possibly TRBD2 (6 bases). The CDR3 runs to 14 residues. CDR1 is SGHTA and CDR2 is FQGNSA in the germline V gene. V was trimmed by 5 bases and J by 4 bases, leaving 15 bases between them. The full variable domain, its missing parts supplied by reference TRBV7-2 and TRBJ2-7, is GAGVSQSPSNKVTEKGKDVELRCDPISGHTALYWYRQSLGQGLEFLIYFQGNSAPDKSGLPSDRFSAERTGGSVSTLTIQRTQQEDSAVYLCASSPSSVQYEQYFGPGTRLTVT.

This sequence joins TRBV3-1 (or the pseudogene TRBV3-2) and TRBJ2-1; TRBD2 agrees at 12 bases. Germline values: CDR1 LGHDT, CDR2 YNNKEL (reference sequence). V was pared by 0 bases and J by 8 bases, with 5 bases of the junction left unmatched. The length of the CDR3 is 16 residues. CDR3 residues: CASSQDKTSGSDEQFF. The CDR3 DNA follows: TGTGCCAGCAGCCAAGATAAGACTAGCGGGAGCGATGAGCAGTTCTTC.